The 10 T cell receptor beta chains given below trace back to one sample, sequenced in a study of blood T cell repertoires in COVID-19. Profiling relied on immunoSEQ multiplex PCR, and the TCRdb table lists in-frame clones only, not all of them. The table has approximately 50,000 clones, approximately 85% seen once. Sequencing was performed on peripheral blood. These receptors were obtained from a man aged 60 to 75 with acute or convalescent COVID-19.

The rearrangement joins TRBV30 to TRBJ2-5; possible D gene TRBD1, 5 bases. The CDR3 sequence is 14 residues long. V lost 0 bases and J 1 base, leaving 9 bases between the germline ends. CDR1 is GTSNPN, CDR2 SVGIG, per germline (reference sequence). The CDR3: CAWSVGAPQETQYF. In DNA form, the CDR3 reads TGTGCCTGGAGTGTTGGGGCGCCCCAAGAGACCCAGTACTTC.

The V call is TRBV5-1, the J call TRBJ2-7; 9 positions match TRBD1. Unmatched junction bases numbered 11, after V lost 3 bases and J lost 1 base. The CDR3 extends over 17 amino acids. CDR1 is SGHRS and CDR2 is YFSETQ in the germline V gene. For the CDR3, the DNA is TGCGCCAGCAGCTGGGGGACAGGGCGGAACCCTTCCTACGAGCAGTACTTC. Its translation: CASSWGTGRNPSYEQYF.

The chain employs TRBV6-1 and TRBJ1-2; no clear D gene. This CDR3 is 16 amino acids long. The germline CDR1 and CDR2 sequences are MNHNS and SASEGT. With 3 bases removed from V and 8 bases from J, the gap between germline ends came to 22 bases. The CDR3 region is CASSDHFLWTPGGYTF. CDR3 in DNA: TGTGCCAGCAGTGATCACTTCCTTTGGACCCCGGGGGGCTACACCTTC.

V usage is TRBV4-2 and J usage is TRBJ1-1, with D maybe TRBD1 (5 bases). The CDR3 spans 12 residues. V dropped 8 bases and J dropped 6 bases, with 13 bases sitting between them. Germline V lookup: CDR1 LGHNA, CDR2 YNFKEQ. As DNA, the CDR3 is TGTGCCAGCGCCCCCCCGGGGGCTGAAGCTTTCTTT. Translated, it gives CASAPPGAEAFF.

This clone was found once. This chain connects TRBV6-5 to TRBJ1-6; a possible D gene is TRBD1 (5 bases). Per germline, CDR1 MNHEY and CDR2 SVGAGI. The CDR3 runs 15 residues. Between the trimmed V and J ends, which lost 6 bases and 9 bases, there was a span of 18 bases. The CDR3 nucleotides are TGTGCCAGCAGCGGAGGGCCGACAGTGAGTTCACCCCTCCACTTT. This gives the protein CASSGGPTVSSPLHF.

The V call is TRBV5-1, the J call TRBJ2-7; 10 bases fit TRBD1. V gave up 3 bases and J gave up 1 base; unmatched junction bases: 1. The CDR3 is made up of 14 amino acids. Germline CDR1 and CDR2: SGHRS and YFSETQ. DNA of the CDR3: TGCGCCAGCAGCTGGACAGGGGGGTCCTACGAGCAGTACTTC. Amino acid sequence: CASSWTGGSYEQYF.

The V gene is TRBV28, the J gene TRBJ1-1; D gene ambiguous. This CDR3 region has 14 residues. From germline, CDR1 is MDHEN and CDR2 SYDVKM. The V end was cut by 5 bases, the J end by 7 bases, with 17 bases between. For the CDR3, the DNA is TGTGCCAGCAGTCCCCCTCACAATAGCGATGAAGCTTTCTTT. As protein: CASSPPHNSDEAFF.

This clone was seen only a few times. The rearrangement links TRBV21-1 to TRBJ2-3; no DNA check was done on the table's D call, TRBD1. TRBV21-1 is an annotated pseudogene. This CDR3 has 12 amino acids. CDR3 nucleotides: TGTGCCCCAGGGGTGAGGACAGATACGCAGTATTTT. This gives the protein CAPGVRTDTQYF.

The rearrangement links TRBV28 to TRBJ1-4, with no clear D. The CDR3 totals 14 residues. V lost 6 bases and J lost 8, with 16 bases in between. Germline V lookup: CDR1 MDHEN, CDR2 SYDVKM. The CDR3 nucleotides are TGTGCCAGCAGGGTGATAGGCAGCGTGGAAAAACTGTTTTTT. It is translated as CASRVIGSVEKLFF.

The V call is TRBV29-1, the J call TRBJ2-1, with 16 positions matching TRBD2. J was trimmed by 12 bases and V by 6 bases; bases with no gene match: 8. CDR1 and CDR2 (germline): SQVTM, ANQGSEA. CDR3 length: 14 residues. The CDR3 sequence is CSVGGLAGGPGQFF. The CDR3 DNA reads as TGCAGCGTAGGGGGACTAGCGGGAGGGCCAGGGCAGTTCTTC.